These 14 T cell receptor beta chains were all obtained from the same sample, sequenced in a study of blood T cell repertoires in COVID-19. Libraries were prepared by immunoSEQ multiplex PCR; TCRdb keeps only in-frame clonotypes and omits some of them. This table has more than 110,000 clones, 88% appearing once. Sequencing used peripheral blood. The source is a man aged 45-65 years with active or convalescent COVID-19.

In its sample, this clone was seen once. This chain joins TRBV5-1 and TRBJ2-1, with a possible D match to TRBD2 (5 bases). The CDR3 has 14 amino acids. Between the trimmed V and J ends, which lost 4 bases and 0 bases, there was a span of 8 bases. Germline V gives CDR1 SGHRS, CDR2 YFSETQ. As DNA, the CDR3 is TGCGCCAGCAGCCAAGGGAGCTCCTACAATGAGCAGTTCTTC. It specifies CASSQGSSYNEQFF.

This chain links TRBV10-3 with TRBJ2-5; D ambiguous. Germline assignment: CDR1 ENHRY and CDR2 SYGVKD. Trimming removed 1 base from V and 1 base from J, with 4 bases in between. The CDR3 consists of 13 residues. The CDR3 loop reads CAISEYSQETQYF. The CDR3 DNA is TGTGCCATCAGTGAGTACAGCCAAGAGACCCAGTACTTC.

This chain's CDR3 is CASRFSGGPEAFF. CDR3 sequence (DNA): TGTGCCAGCAGGTTTTCAGGGGGCCCTGAAGCTTTCTTT. The chain joins TRBV14 to TRBJ1-1; TRBD1 agrees at 8 bases. Losses at the gene ends were 6 bases for V and 6 bases for J; bases not matched to a gene: 6. This CDR3 has 13 amino acids. Germline CDR1 is SGHDN and CDR2 is FVKESK. The variable domain in full, with the rest retrieved from reference TRBV14 and TRBJ1-1, is EAGVTQFPSHSVIEKGQTVTLRCDPISGHDNLYWYRRVMGKEIKFLLHFVKESKQDESGMPNNRFLAERTGGTYSTLKVQPAELEDSGVYFCASRFSGGPEAFFGQGTRLTVV.

V is TRBV11-2 and J is TRBJ1-1; 7 positions agree with TRBD1. There are 15 residues in the CDR3. J lost 2 bases, V lost 1 base, and 4 bases had no gene match. The germline gives CDR1 SGHAT, CDR2 FQNNGV. In nucleotides, the CDR3 is TGTGCCAGCAGCTTAGCACAGGGGAGAAACACTGAAGCTTTCTTT. This sequence encodes CASSLAQGRNTEAFF.

The chain carries TRBV28 and TRBJ2-7; 9 bases align to TRBD1. The germline V gene encodes CDR1 MDHEN and CDR2 SYDVKM. With V trimmed by 6 bases and J by 4 bases, 4 bases remained unmatched. CDR3 size: 13 residues. In DNA form, the CDR3 reads TGTGCCAGCAGGCGGACAGGGGTTTACGAGCAGTACTTC. It translates to CASRRTGVYEQYF. Together with reference TRBV28 and TRBJ2-7, the CDR3 gives the full variable domain: DVKVTQSSRYLVKRTGEKVFLECVQDMDHENMFWYRQDPGLGLRLIYFSYDVKMKEKGDIPEGYSVSREKKERFSLILESASTNQTSMYLCASRRTGVYEQYFGPGTRLTVT.

V gene TRBV5-4 combines with J gene TRBJ1-4; 11 nucleotides line up with TRBD1. CDR3 length equals 20 residues. CDR1 is SGHNT, CDR2 YYREEE, per germline (reference sequence). Trimming at V came to 3 bases and at J to 3 bases, leaving 16 bases not matched to a gene. The chain's CDR3 is CASSSGRGTGGFAANEKLFF. Written as DNA, the CDR3 is TGTGCCAGCAGCTCAGGCCGGGGGACAGGGGGTTTTGCGGCTAATGAAAAACTGTTTTTT.

The chain joins TRBV29-1 to TRBJ2-3; a possible D gene is TRBD2 (6 bases). Germline loops: CDR1 SQVTM, CDR2 ANQGSEA. The CDR3 runs to 13 residues. The V end lost 6 bases, the J end lost 4 bases, and 14 bases lay between the germline ends. CDR3 amino acids: CSVASGVSDTQYF. The CDR3 DNA reads as TGCAGCGTGGCTTCGGGGGTCTCAGATACGCAGTATTTT.

The chain recombines TRBV29-1 with TRBJ2-1, with 8 bases lining up with TRBD2. CDR1 and CDR2 from the germline V gene are SQVTM and ANQGSEA. J was trimmed by 7 bases and V by 7 bases; bases with no gene match: 15. The CDR3 totals 15 residues. In DNA form, the CDR3 reads TGCAGCGCCCCGGGGGGGGTCCTTTTAGATAATGAGCAGTTCTTC. It yields the protein CSAPGGVLLDNEQFF.

The V gene is TRBV27, the J gene TRBJ1-4; no reliable D call. The germline V and J ends were trimmed by 0 bases and 7 bases, with 12 bases remaining between them. The CDR3 is 15 amino acids. The germline V gene has CDR1 MNHEY and CDR2 SMNVEV (reference sequence). The CDR3 protein is CASSLSGRWIEKLFF. CDR3 DNA sequence: TGTGCCAGCAGTTTATCGGGCCGTTGGATTGAAAAACTGTTTTTT.

The V gene is TRBV3-1 (or the pseudogene TRBV3-2), the J gene TRBJ2-7; 15 nucleotides align to TRBD2. The CDR3 length is 14 residues. V was clipped by 4 bases and J by 6 bases; unmatched bases: 1. Germline CDR1 is LGHDT and CDR2 is YNNKEL (reference sequence). CDR3 coding DNA: TGTGCCAGCAGCCGGGGACTAGCGGGAGGCGAGCAGTACTTC. Protein product: CASSRGLAGGEQYF.

The chain couples TRBV2 to TRBJ2-1; no reliable D call. CDR3 length: 14 amino acids. The germline CDR1 and CDR2 sequences are SNHLY and FYNNEI. V dropped 7 bases and J dropped 4 bases, with 14 bases sitting between them. In DNA form, the CDR3 reads TGTGCCAGCAAGGCTGGGCAGGCGTACAATGAGCAGTTCTTC. Translating gives CASKAGQAYNEQFF.

The chain joins TRBV10-1 to TRBJ2-2; 10 nucleotides align to TRBD1. Germline CDR1 reads WNHNN; CDR2 reads SYGVQD (reference sequence). Unmatched junction bases numbered 10, after V lost 2 bases and J lost 7 bases. The CDR3 length is 17 residues. The DNA of the CDR3 is TGCGCCAGCAGTGAGAAGACAGGGGGCCATAACGGCGGGGAGCTGTTTTTT. Its protein product is CASSEKTGGHNGGELFF.

The V call is TRBV19, the J call TRBJ2-6, with 10 bases fitting TRBD1. The germline V gene has CDR1 LNHDA and CDR2 SQIVND (reference sequence). CDR3 length: 17 residues. The J segment lost 1 base and the V segment lost 4 bases, leaving 4 bases of the junction unmatched. CDR3 amino acids: CASSTRDRGSGANVLTF. The CDR3 DNA reads TGTGCCAGTAGTACCCGGGACAGGGGTTCTGGGGCCAACGTCCTGACTTTC. The full variable domain, completed using reference TRBV19 and TRBJ2-6, is DGGITQSPKYLFRKEGQNVTLSCEQNLNHDAMYWYRQDPGQGLRLIYYSQIVNDFQKGDIAEGYSVSREKKESFPLTVTSAQKNPTAFYLCASSTRDRGSGANVLTFGAGSRLTVL.

This chain joins TRBV12-5 and TRBJ2-7, with TRBD1 identical over 9 bases. The junction had 10 bases not matched to a gene; V was cut back by 7 bases and J by 3 bases. The CDR3 has 15 amino acids. The germline V gene encodes CDR1 LGHNT and CDR2 FRNRAP. CDR3 amino acids: CASALGTGGFYEQYF. The CDR3 DNA reads as TGTGCTAGTGCCCTCGGTACAGGGGGCTTCTACGAGCAGTACTTC.